This T cell receptor beta chain was recovered during a study of blood T cell repertoires in COVID-19. Study summary: The samples span acute and convalescent COVID-19 from the United States, Italy and Spain. The analysed material was cDNA or gDNA that came from T cells, B-cell-depleted T cells, or PBMCs.

The CDR3 spans 13 residues. Germline assignment: CDR1 SGHDT and CDR2 YYEEEE. Deletions cut 2 bases from V and 5 bases from J, with 10 bases between. In the original workflow: Reference gene primer amplification gave estimated nucleated cell counts. Repertoires were generated with immunoSEQ multiplex PCR, while TCRdb's copy carries only in-frame clones and drops some. That table gives V, J and clone size, and the DNA gave D and trimming. Of 60,000 to 90,000 clones listed, 74% were seen once; the top ten hold approximately 2.8%. Source material: peripheral blood. This sequence joins TRBV5-6 and TRBJ1-1; D perhaps matches TRBD1 (6 bases). This receptor was obtained from a human donor with acute or convalescent COVID-19. The donor label of this sample is uncertain. This CDR3 reads CASSFGGRTEAFF. Here the CDR3 DNA reads TGTGCCAGCAGCTTTGGGGGCCGGACTGAAGCTTTCTTT.